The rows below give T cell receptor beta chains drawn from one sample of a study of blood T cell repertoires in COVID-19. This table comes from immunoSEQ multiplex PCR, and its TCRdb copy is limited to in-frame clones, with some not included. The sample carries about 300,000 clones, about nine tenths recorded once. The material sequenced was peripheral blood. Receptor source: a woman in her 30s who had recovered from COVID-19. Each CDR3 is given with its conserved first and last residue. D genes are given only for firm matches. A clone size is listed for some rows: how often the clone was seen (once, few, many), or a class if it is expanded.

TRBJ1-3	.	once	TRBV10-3	CAISDAERSGASGNTIYF	TGTGCCATCAGTGACGCCGAACGGAGTGGGGCCTCTGGAAACACCATATATTTT
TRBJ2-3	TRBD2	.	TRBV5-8	CASSLSGGTDTQYF	TGTGCCAGCAGCCTTAGCGGGGGGACAGATACGCAGTATTTT
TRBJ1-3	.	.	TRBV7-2	CASSLVGLSGNTIYF	TGTGCCAGCAGCTTAGTAGGACTCTCTGGAAACACCATATATTTT
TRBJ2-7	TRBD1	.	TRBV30	CAWSAPGQGSHEQYF	TGTGCCTGGAGTGCACCGGGACAGGGGTCCCACGAGCAGTACTTC
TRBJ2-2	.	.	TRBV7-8	CASSFYTGELFF	TGTGCCAGCAGCTTCTACACCGGGGAGCTGTTTTTT
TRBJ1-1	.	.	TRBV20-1	CSASTVRWAFF	TGCAGTGCTAGCACGGTCCGGTGGGCTTTCTTT
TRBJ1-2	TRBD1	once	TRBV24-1	CATSDFRTGSGYTF	TGTGCCACCAGTGATTTCCGGACAGGCAGCGGCTACACCTTC
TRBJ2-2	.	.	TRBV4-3	CASSQAATGDGSGELFF	TGCGCCAGCAGCCAAGCGGCGACGGGGGATGGTTCCGGGGAGCTGTTTTTT
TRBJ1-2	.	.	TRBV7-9	CASSLEPPLLYTF	TGTGCCAGCAGCTTAGAGCCCCCACTCCTCTACACCTTC
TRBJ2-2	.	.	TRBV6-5	CASKQAWNTGELFF	TGTGCCAGCAAACAGGCCTGGAACACCGGGGAGCTGTTTTTT
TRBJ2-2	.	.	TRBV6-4	CASSEQADTGELFF	TGTGCCAGCAGTGAACAAGCGGACACCGGGGAGCTGTTTTTT
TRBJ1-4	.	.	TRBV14	CASSQLGERGEKLFF	TGTGCCAGCAGCCAATTGGGTGAGAGAGGTGAAAAACTGTTTTTT
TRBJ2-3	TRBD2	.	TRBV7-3	CASSQSGAGGQDTQYF	TGTGCCAGCAGCCAGTCAGGAGCGGGGGGGCAAGATACGCAGTATTTT
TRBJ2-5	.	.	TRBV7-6	CASSLSQRPGKRAQYF	TGTGCCAGCAGCTTATCCCAACGACCGGGGAAAAGGGCCCAGTACTTC
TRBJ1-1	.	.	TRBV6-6	CASSSQQGTEAFF	TGTGCCAGCAGTTCCCAACAGGGAACTGAAGCTTTCTTT
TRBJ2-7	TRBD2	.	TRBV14	CASVKAGASYEQYF	TGTGCCAGCGTCAAAGCGGGGGCCTCCTACGAGCAGTACTTC
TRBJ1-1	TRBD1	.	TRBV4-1	CASSLLVGGTGNTEAFF	TGCGCCAGCAGCCTACTAGTAGGTGGGACAGGGAACACTGAAGCTTTCTTT
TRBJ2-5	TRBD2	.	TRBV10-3	CAISDRAGGLETQYF	TGTGCCATCAGTGACCGAGCGGGGGGGCTCGAGACCCAGTACTTC
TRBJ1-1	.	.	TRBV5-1	CASSLYGQGIAEAFF	TGCGCCAGCAGCTTGTACGGGCAGGGGATTGCTGAAGCTTTCTTT
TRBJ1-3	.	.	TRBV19	CASIPNRAAGNTIYF	TGTGCCAGTATTCCCAACAGGGCGGCGGGAAACACCATATATTTT
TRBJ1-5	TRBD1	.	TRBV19	CASSRGTGVIGQPQHF	TGTGCCAGTAGTAGAGGGACAGGGGTAATTGGTCAGCCCCAGCATTTT
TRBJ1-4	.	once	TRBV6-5	CASSYGGRPNEKLFF	TGTGCCAGCAGTTACGGAGGACGGCCTAATGAAAAACTGTTTTTT
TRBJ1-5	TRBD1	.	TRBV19	CASSHDRDQPQHF	TGTGCCAGTAGCCACGACAGGGATCAGCCCCAGCATTTT